The 19 T cell receptor beta chains below were found in one sample sequenced in a study of beta chain features in type 1 diabetes. Study-wide points: There was a moderate but significant shortening of TCRB CDR3s in all four CD4+ subsets of Type 1 diabetes patients.

These TCRs are of unknown antigen specificity. Sequenced material consisted of expressed TCRB transcripts (all of the isolated RNA was reverse transcribed). TCRdb's table, derived via immunoSEQ multiplex PCR, lists solely in-frame clones and lacks some. The data show 300,000 or so clones, 7% to 10% seen once. Sequencing was carried out using central memory CD4+ T cells from blood. These receptor sequences come from a man aged 25 to 40 with type 1 diabetes.

The chain links TRBV5-4 to TRBJ1-6, with 7 bases matching TRBD1. Trimming cost V 6 bases and J 5 bases; bases outside gene matches: 2. Germline CDR1 reads SGHNT; CDR2 reads YYREEE (reference sequence). The CDR3 runs to 13 residues. CDR3 region: CASTTGDNSPLHF. The CDR3 DNA reads TGTGCCAGCACTACAGGGGATAATTCACCCCTCCACTTT.

This clone was observed a few times. The J gene is TRBJ1-1, the V gene TRBV6-6, with D uncertain. V lost 2 bases and J 1 base, leaving 8 bases between the germline ends. The V gene's germline CDR1 is MNHNY and CDR2 SVGAGI (reference sequence). The CDR3 has 14 amino acids. The CDR3 DNA sequence: TGTGCCAGCAGTTACCCAACAGAGAACACTGAAGCTTTCTTT. As protein: CASSYPTENTEAFF.

The V and J genes are TRBV7-2 and TRBJ1-1; the D gene is possibly TRBD1 (6 bases). The length of the CDR3 is 16 residues. Trimming shortened V by 5 bases and J by 4 bases, and 20 bases separated the two germline ends. Germline V CDR1 and CDR2: SGHTA, FQGNSA. The CDR3 here is CASSRTVDKGGTEAFF. The CDR3 DNA reads TGTGCCAGCAGCCGCACCGTCGACAAGGGGGGCACTGAAGCTTTCTTT. Using reference TRBV7-2 and TRBJ1-1 for the parts outside the CDR3, the full variable domain is GAGVSQSPSNKVTEKGKDVELRCDPISGHTALYWYRQSLGQGLEFLIYFQGNSAPDKSGLPSDRFSAERTGGSVSTLTIQRTQQEDSAVYLCASSRTVDKGGTEAFFGQGTRLTVV.

This clone was counted between two and nine times. The chain is built from TRBV7-9 and TRBJ1-5; D might be TRBD1 (6 bases). This CDR3 comprises 15 residues. V was pared by 4 bases and J by 4 bases, with 14 bases between. Germline CDR1 and CDR2: SEHNR and FQNEAQ (reference sequence). This CDR3 reads CASSYSTGLNQPQHF. The CDR3 bases are TGTGCCAGCAGCTACTCGACAGGCCTTAATCAGCCCCAGCATTTT.

This clone was seen more than once but under ten times. The chain recombines TRBV27 with TRBJ2-3, with a possible D match to TRBD2 (6 bases). Trimming removed 2 bases at V and 2 bases at J, with 11 bases between. From germline, CDR1 is MNHEY and CDR2 SMNVEV (reference sequence). There are 15 residues in the CDR3. The DNA of the CDR3 is TGTGCCAGCAGTTTAAACGGGGGATACACAGATACGCAGTATTTT. Amino acid sequence: CASSLNGGYTDTQYF.

The chain has TRBV28 and TRBJ1-6, with TRBD1 matching over 11 bases. From germline, CDR1 is MDHEN and CDR2 SYDVKM. V trimming: 3 bases; J trimming: 9 bases; junction bases outside the gene matches: 7. The length of the CDR3 is 16 residues. The CDR3 coding sequence is TGTGCCAGCAGTTTGAGGACAGGGGGCTTCGGTTCACCCCTCCACTTT. Amino acids: CASSLRTGGFGSPLHF.

This clone was observed a few times. The CDR3 loop is CASSNTDLLEPQHF. In DNA form, the CDR3 reads TGTGCCAGCAGTAATACAGACCTTCTCGAGCCCCAGCATTTT. The rearrangement joins TRBV6-5 to TRBJ1-5; D call uncertain. Trimming pared 5 bases from V and 8 bases from J, leaving 16 bases between. Germline V CDR1 and CDR2: MNHEY, SVGAGI. The CDR3 is 14 amino acids.

Points on this clone: Sequence at one end of the junction differs from germline and may be a read error. The chain carries TRBV6-5 and TRBJ1-2; D is unresolved. There are 10 residues in the CDR3. CDR1 is MNHEY, CDR2 SVGAGI, per germline. The CDR3 protein is CATSQYGYTF. DNA of the CDR3: TGTGCCACCAGTCAATATGGCTACACCTTC.

CDR3 nucleotide sequence: TGTGCCACCAGCAGAAGCCGGGACAGATTCACAGATACGCAGTATTTT. Its translation: CATSRSRDRFTDTQYF. This chain joins TRBV15 and TRBJ2-3; 7 bases are shared with TRBD1. This CDR3 region has 16 residues. In germline, CDR1 is LNHNV, CDR2 YYDKDF (reference sequence). With 2 bases clipped from V and 2 bases from J, the junction kept 7 bases outside the gene matches.

This clone was recorded a few times. The chain couples TRBV2 to TRBJ2-7, with 10 positions matching TRBD1. V shed 8 bases, J shed 6 bases, and the junction held 10 bases outside the gene matches. Germline lookup yields CDR1 SNHLY and CDR2 FYNNEI. The CDR3 spans 14 residues. CDR3 region: CASGRDRGLGEQYF. The CDR3 nucleotides read TGTGCCAGCGGCCGGGACAGGGGATTGGGCGAGCAGTACTTC.

The chain uses TRBV18 and TRBJ2-2; maybe TRBD2 (6 bases). The CDR3 has 15 residues. Germline values: CDR1 KGHSH, CDR2 LQKENI. Trimming cost V 5 bases and J 1 base, with 11 bases left between them. This CDR3 reads CASSSGTGNTGELFF. In nucleotides, the CDR3 is TGTGCCAGCTCATCCGGGACTGGGAACACCGGGGAGCTGTTTTTT.

The chain uses TRBV6-1 and TRBJ1-5; D not resolved. Germline V lookup: CDR1 MNHNS, CDR2 SASEGT. This CDR3 has 13 residues. The ends were cut back, 4 bases at V and 7 bases at J, with 11 bases in the middle. The CDR3, as DNA: TGTGCCAGCAGTGTAGAAATTGGACAGCCCCAGCATTTT. Translating it yields CASSVEIGQPQHF.

This clone has more than one count but fewer than ten. The CDR3 DNA sequence: TGTGCCAGCTCACCACGACAGGCAGGAGATACGCAGTATTTT. As protein: CASSPRQAGDTQYF. This chain joins TRBV18 and TRBJ2-3, with D possibly being TRBD1 (6 bases). Germline-derived CDR1 and CDR2 are KGHSH and LQKENI. The CDR3 runs to 14 residues. The germline V and J ends were trimmed by 1 base and 5 bases, with 10 bases remaining between them. The complete variable domain, with remaining parts taken from reference TRBV18 and TRBJ2-3, reads NAGVMQNPRHLVRRRGQEARLRCSPMKGHSHVYWYRQLPEEGLKFMVYLQKENIIDESGMPKERFSAEFPKEGPSILRIQQVVRGDSAAYFCASSPRQAGDTQYFGPGTRLTVL.

The gene calls are TRBV25-1 and TRBJ2-7; D uncertain. Germline lookup yields CDR1 MGHDK and CDR2 SYGVNS. Trimming shortened V by 3 bases and J by 3 bases, and 9 bases separated the two germline ends. There are 13 residues in the CDR3. Here the CDR3 reads CASSDPGLYEQYF. The CDR3 coding sequence is TGTGCCAGCAGTGACCCGGGCCTCTACGAGCAGTACTTC.

J is TRBJ2-3 and V is TRBV7-9; D gene unclear. The CDR3 has 13 residues. Trimming removed 1 base at V and 6 bases at J, with 8 bases between. Germline V lookup: CDR1 SEHNR, CDR2 FQNEAQ (reference sequence). The CDR3 reads CASSLVGWDTQYF. The CDR3 DNA sequence: TGTGCCAGCAGCTTAGTAGGGTGGGATACGCAGTATTTT.

The chain joins TRBV19 to TRBJ2-5; no clear D. Trimming took off 7 bases at V and 5 bases at J, with 11 bases between the two ends. CDR1 is LNHDA, CDR2 SQIVND, per germline (reference sequence). This CDR3 is built from 12 residues. The CDR3 DNA sequence: TGTGCCAGTAATCGACCGAGGGAGACCCAGTACTTC. Translating gives CASNRPRETQYF.

V usage is TRBV7-2 and J usage is TRBJ2-7, with TRBD2 matching over 8 bases. The CDR3 contains 15 residues. CDR1 is SGHTA and CDR2 is FQGNSA in the germline V gene. With 5 bases clipped from V and 2 bases from J, the junction kept 8 bases outside the gene matches. Here the CDR3 reads CASSRSDSGAYEQYF. DNA of the CDR3: TGTGCCAGCAGCCGATCGGATAGCGGGGCCTACGAGCAGTACTTC.

This clone was detected a few times. This chain joins TRBV4-3 and TRBJ1-6; 8 nucleotides line up with TRBD1. The CDR3 contains 15 residues. CDR1 is LGHNA, CDR2 YSLEER, per germline. The junction had 7 bases not matched to a gene; V was cut back by 3 bases and J by 9 bases. The CDR3 nucleotides are TGCGCCAGCAGCCATGACAGGGGAGTGACTTCACCCCTCCACTTT. This encodes CASSHDRGVTSPLHF.

This clone was observed a few times. The chain has TRBV19 and TRBJ2-7, with no clear D. The CDR3 spans 10 residues. The germline V gene has CDR1 LNHDA and CDR2 SQIVND (reference sequence). In DNA form, the CDR3 reads TGTGGTCCTTGTCGGAACGAGCAGTACTTC. This codes for CGPCRNEQYF.